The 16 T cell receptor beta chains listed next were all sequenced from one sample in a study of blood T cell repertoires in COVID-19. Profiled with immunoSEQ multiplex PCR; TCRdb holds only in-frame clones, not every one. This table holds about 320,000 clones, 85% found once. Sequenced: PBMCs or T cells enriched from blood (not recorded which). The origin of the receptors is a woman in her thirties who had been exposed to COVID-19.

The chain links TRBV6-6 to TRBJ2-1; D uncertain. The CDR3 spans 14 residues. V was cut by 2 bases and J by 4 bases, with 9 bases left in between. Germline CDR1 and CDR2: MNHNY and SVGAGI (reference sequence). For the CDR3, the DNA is TGTGCCAGCAGTTACGCCGACTTATACAATGAGCAGTTCTTC. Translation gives CASSYADLYNEQFF.

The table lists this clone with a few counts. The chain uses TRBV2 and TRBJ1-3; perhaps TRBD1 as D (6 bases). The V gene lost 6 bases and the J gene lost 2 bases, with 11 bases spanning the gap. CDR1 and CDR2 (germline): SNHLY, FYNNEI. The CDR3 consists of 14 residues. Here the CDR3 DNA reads TGTGCCAGCAGCCGGGGGGGGCCTGGAAACACCATATATTTT. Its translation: CASSRGGPGNTIYF.

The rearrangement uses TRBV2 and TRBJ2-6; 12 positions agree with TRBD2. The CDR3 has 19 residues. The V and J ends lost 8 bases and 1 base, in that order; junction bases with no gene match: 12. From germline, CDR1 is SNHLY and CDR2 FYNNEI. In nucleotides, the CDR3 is TGTGCCAGCGACCTTCATGGACTAGCGGGACGATCTGGGGCCAACGTCCTGACTTTC. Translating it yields CASDLHGLAGRSGANVLTF.

CDR3 in DNA: TGCGCCAGCAGGGACAGGGAGAAGCTGTCTTCACCCCTCCACTTT. It encodes CASRDREKLSSPLHF. This chain connects TRBV5-1 to TRBJ1-6, with 8 positions matching TRBD1. V lost 5 bases, J lost 9 bases, and 10 bases stayed unmatched. Per germline, CDR1 SGHRS and CDR2 YFSETQ. The CDR3 has 15 residues. Filled out from reference TRBV5-1 and TRBJ1-6, the complete variable domain reads KAGVTQTPRYLIKTRGQQVTLSCSPISGHRSVSWYQQTPGQGLQFLFEYFSETQRNKGNFPGRFSGRQFSNSRSEMNVSTLELGDSALYLCASRDREKLSSPLHFGNGTRLTVT.

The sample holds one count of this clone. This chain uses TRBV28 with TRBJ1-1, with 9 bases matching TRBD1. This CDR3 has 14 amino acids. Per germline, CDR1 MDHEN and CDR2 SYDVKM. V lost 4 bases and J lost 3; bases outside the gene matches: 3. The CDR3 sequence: CASSSGQGDTEAFF. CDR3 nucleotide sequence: TGTGCCAGCAGTTCGGGACAGGGAGACACTGAAGCTTTCTTT.

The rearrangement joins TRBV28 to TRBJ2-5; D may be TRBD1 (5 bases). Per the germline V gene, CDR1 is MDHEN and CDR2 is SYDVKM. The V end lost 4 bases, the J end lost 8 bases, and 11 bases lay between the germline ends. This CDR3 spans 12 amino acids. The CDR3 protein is CASSSLTETQYF. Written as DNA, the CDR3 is TGTGCCAGCAGTTCCTTGACAGAAACCCAGTACTTC. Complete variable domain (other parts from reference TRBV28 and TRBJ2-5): DVKVTQSSRYLVKRTGEKVFLECVQDMDHENMFWYRQDPGLGLRLIYFSYDVKMKEKGDIPEGYSVSREKKERFSLILESASTNQTSMYLCASSSLTETQYFGPGTRLLVL.

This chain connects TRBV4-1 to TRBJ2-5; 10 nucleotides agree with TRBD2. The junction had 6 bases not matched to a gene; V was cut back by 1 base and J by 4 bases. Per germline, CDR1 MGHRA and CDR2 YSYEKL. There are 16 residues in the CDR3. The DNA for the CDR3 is TGCGCCAGCAGCCAAGTAAGCGGGAGGGCCTTAGAGACCCAGTACTTC. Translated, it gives CASSQVSGRALETQYF.

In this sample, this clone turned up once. CDR3 sequence reads: CATSDIAGGEETQYF. For the CDR3, the DNA is TGTGCCACCAGTGACATAGCGGGGGGGGAAGAGACCCAGTACTTC. The V call is TRBV24-1, the J call TRBJ2-5; 11 bases are a match to TRBD2. The CDR3 has 15 residues. Germline V gene data show CDR1 as KGHDR and CDR2 as SFDVKD. The V and J ends lost 4 bases and 3 bases, in that order; junction bases with no gene match: 3.

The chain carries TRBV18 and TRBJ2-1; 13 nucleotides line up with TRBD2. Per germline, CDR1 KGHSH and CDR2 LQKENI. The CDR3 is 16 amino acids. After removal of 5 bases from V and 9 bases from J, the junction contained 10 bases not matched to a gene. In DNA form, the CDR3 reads TGTGCCAGCTCATCAATAAGGACTAGCGGGAGTAGTGAGCAGTTCTTC. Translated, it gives CASSSIRTSGSSEQFF.

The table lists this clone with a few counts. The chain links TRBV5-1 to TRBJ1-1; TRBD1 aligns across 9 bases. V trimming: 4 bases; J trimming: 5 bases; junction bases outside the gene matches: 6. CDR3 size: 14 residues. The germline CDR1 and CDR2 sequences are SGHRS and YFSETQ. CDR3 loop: CASSPGDRVTEAFF. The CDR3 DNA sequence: TGCGCCAGCAGCCCTGGGGACAGGGTGACTGAAGCTTTCTTT.

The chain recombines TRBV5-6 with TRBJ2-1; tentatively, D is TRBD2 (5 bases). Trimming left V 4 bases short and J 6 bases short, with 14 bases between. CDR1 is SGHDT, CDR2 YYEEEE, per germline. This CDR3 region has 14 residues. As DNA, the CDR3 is TGTGCCAGCAGCAGGGAAGGACTCCTCAATGAGCAGTTCTTC. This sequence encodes CASSREGLLNEQFF.

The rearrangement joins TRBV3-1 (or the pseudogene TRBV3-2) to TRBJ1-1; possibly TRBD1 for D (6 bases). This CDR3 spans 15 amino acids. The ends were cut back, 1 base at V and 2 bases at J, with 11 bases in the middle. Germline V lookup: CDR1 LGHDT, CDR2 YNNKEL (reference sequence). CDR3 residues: CASSQVGQSNTEAFF. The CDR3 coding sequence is TGTGCCAGCAGCCAAGTAGGACAGTCAAACACTGAAGCTTTCTTT.

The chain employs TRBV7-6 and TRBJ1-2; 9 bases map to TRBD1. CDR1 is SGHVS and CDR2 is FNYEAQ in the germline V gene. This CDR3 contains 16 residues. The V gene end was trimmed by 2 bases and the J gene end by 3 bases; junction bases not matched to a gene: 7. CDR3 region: CASSLTPDRGDYGYTF. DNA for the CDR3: TGTGCCAGCAGCTTAACCCCGGACAGGGGCGACTATGGCTACACCTTC.

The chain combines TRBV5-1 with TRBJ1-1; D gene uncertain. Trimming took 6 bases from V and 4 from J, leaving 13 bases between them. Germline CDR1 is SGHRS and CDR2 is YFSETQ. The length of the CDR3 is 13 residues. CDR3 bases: TGCGCCAGCAAGGAGGGCTTGGGCACTGAAGCTTTCTTT. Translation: CASKEGLGTEAFF.

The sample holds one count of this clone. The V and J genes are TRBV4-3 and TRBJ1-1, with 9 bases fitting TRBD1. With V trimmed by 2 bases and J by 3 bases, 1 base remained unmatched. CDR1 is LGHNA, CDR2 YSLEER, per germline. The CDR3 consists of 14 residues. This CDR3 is CASSQWTGDTEAFF. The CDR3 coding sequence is TGCGCCAGCAGCCAATGGACAGGGGACACTGAAGCTTTCTTT.

The CDR3 coding sequence is TGTGCCAGCAGCTTAGTAAGCGAGACCCAGTACTTC. This gives the protein CASSLVSETQYF. This chain links TRBV11-1 with TRBJ2-5; D gene ambiguous. The germline V and J ends were trimmed by 1 base and 5 bases, with 5 bases remaining between them. The CDR3 totals 12 residues. Germline values: CDR1 SGHAT, CDR2 FQDESV (reference sequence).